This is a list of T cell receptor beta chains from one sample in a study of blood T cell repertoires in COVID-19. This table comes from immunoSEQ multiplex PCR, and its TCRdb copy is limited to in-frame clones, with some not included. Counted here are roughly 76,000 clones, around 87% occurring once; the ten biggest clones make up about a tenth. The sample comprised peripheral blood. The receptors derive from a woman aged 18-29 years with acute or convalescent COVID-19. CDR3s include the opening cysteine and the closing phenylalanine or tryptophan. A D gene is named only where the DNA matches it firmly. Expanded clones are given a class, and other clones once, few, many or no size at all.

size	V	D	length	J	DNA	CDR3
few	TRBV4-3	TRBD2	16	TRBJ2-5	TGCGCCAGCAGCCACGGACTAGCGGGTGATCAAGAGACCCAGTACTTC	CASSHGLAGDQETQYF
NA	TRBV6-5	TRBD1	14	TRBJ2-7	TGTGCCAGCAGTATCGACAGGGGGCGTCACGAGCAGTACTTC	CASSIDRGRHEQYF
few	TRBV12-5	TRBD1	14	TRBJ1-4	TGTGCTAGTGGTTTTGGGACAGCTCGGGAAAAACTGTTTTTT	CASGFGTAREKLFF
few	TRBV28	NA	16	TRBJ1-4	TGTGCCAGCAGTGGTGCGTCGGGACACGTTAATGAAAAACTGTTTTTT	CASSGASGHVNEKLFF
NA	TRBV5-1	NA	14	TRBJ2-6	TGCGCCAGCAGCTTACAGTCTGGGGCCAACGTCCTGACTTTC	CASSLQSGANVLTF
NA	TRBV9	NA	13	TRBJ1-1	TGTGCCAGCAGCGCCCGGGGGGTTTCTGAAGCTTTCTTT	CASSARGVSEAFF
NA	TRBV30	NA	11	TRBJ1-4	TGTGCCTGGAGTCAGGATGAAAAACTGTTTTTT	CAWSQDEKLFF
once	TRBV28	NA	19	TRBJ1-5	TGTGCCAGCAGTTTAAAGTACGACCTAAGGAGGGATAGCAATCAGCCCCAGCATTTT	CASSLKYDLRRDSNQPQHF
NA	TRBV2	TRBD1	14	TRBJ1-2	TGTGCCAGCAGCCATACTGGACAGGGCTATGGCTACACCTTC	CASSHTGQGYGYTF
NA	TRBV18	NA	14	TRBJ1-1	TGTGCCAGCTCACAATCCGGGACAATCACTGAAGCTTTCTTT	CASSQSGTITEAFF
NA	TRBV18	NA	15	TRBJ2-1	TGTGCCAGCTCACCAAGCCTGGGGGGCTACAATGAGCAGTTCTTC	CASSPSLGGYNEQFF
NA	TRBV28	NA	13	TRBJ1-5	TGTGCCAGCAGATCAAGGGGGTTTCAGCCCCAGCATTTT	CASRSRGFQPQHF
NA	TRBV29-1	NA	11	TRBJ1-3	TGCAGCGTTGAAGAGGCAAACACCATATATTTT	CSVEEANTIYF
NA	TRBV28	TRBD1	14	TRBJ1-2	TGTGCCAGCAGTTTATATCAGGGGGCGCACGGCTACACCTTC	CASSLYQGAHGYTF
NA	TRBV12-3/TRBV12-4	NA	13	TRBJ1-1	TGTGCCAGCAGTTTCGGGGAGAACACTGAAGCTTTCTTT	CASSFGENTEAFF
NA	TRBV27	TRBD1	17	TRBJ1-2	TGTGCCAGCAGGGGTAGGGGGACAGAACCTACCCACTATGGCTACACCTTC	CASRGRGTEPTHYGYTF
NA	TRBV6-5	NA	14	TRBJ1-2	TGTGCCAGCGGATTAAACGCGGGATTCGATGGCTACACCTTC	CASGLNAGFDGYTF
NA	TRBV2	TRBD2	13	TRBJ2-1	TGTGCCAGCAGTGAACTAGCGGGCAATGAGCAGTTCTTC	CASSELAGNEQFF
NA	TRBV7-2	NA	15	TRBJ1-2	TGTGCCAGCAGCCTCACAGGGAGGGCCGGCTATGGCTACACCTTC	CASSLTGRAGYGYTF
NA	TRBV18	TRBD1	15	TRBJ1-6	TGTGCCAGCTCACCACGTGGGGACAGGGCTTCACCCCTCCACTTT	CASSPRGDRASPLHF
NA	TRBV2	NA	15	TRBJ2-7	TGTGCCAGCAGTGAAAATTCAGGGGATCCCTACGAGCAGTACTTC	CASSENSGDPYEQYF
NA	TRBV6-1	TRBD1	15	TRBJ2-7	TGTGCCAGCAGTGAAGTGGGGACAGGAGCCTACGAGCAGTACTTC	CASSEVGTGAYEQYF
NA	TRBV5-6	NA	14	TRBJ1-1	TGTGCCAGCAGCTTGATGAGGGTGAACACTGAAGCTTTCTTT	CASSLMRVNTEAFF
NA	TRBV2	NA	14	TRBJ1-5	TGTGCCAGCAGTGGGGGGGGCGTCAATCAGCCCCAGCATTTT	CASSGGGVNQPQHF
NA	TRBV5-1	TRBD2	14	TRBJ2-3	TGCGCCAGCAGGGCACTAGCGGGGGGAGATACGCAGTATTTT	CASRALAGGDTQYF
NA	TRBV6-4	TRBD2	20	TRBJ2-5	TGTGCCAGCAGTGACTCCCGGCACGTCCGGGAGGGCCCAACCCAAGAGACCCAGTACTTC	CASSDSRHVREGPTQETQYF
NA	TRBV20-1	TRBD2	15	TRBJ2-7	TGCAGTGCTAGTCTATCCCTAGCGGGAAACTACGAGCAGTACTTC	CSASLSLAGNYEQYF
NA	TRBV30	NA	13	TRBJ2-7	TGTGCCTGGAGCAGACTCAAGAGTGGAGAGCAGTACTTC	CAWSRLKSGEQYF
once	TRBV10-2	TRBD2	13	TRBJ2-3	TGCGCCAGCAGTGACCGGGCGGGAGACACGCAGTATTTT	CASSDRAGDTQYF
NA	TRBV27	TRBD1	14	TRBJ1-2	TGTGCCAGCAGTTCGGACAGGGGTGGCTATGGCTACACCTTC	CASSSDRGGYGYTF
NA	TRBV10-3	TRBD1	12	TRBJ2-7	TGTGCCATCGGGACAGGAAACTACGAGCAGTACTTC	CAIGTGNYEQYF
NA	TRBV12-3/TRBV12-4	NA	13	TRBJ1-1	TGTGCCAGCAGTTTAGTCGAGGGCACTGAAGCTTTCTTT	CASSLVEGTEAFF
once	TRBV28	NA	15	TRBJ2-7	TGTGCCAGCAGCCCCGAGGGCTCCGGGGCCTACGAGCAGTACTTC	CASSPEGSGAYEQYF
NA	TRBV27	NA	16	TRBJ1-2	TGTGCCAGCAGTTCTTCCCTCGGGGGGCCAGACTATGGCTACACCTTC	CASSSSLGGPDYGYTF
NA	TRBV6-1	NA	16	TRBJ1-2	TGTGCCAGCAGTGAAGCGCTTCGGGGGGCTTACTATGGCTACACCTTC	CASSEALRGAYYGYTF
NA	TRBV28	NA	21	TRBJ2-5	TGTGCCAGCAGTTTATTATGGGGGGGGCCCTCAGGCAAGATAGGCCAAGAGACCCAGTACTTC	CASSLLWGGPSGKIGQETQYF
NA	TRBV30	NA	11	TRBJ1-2	TGTGCCTGGACCCGCGGATATGGCTACACCTTC	CAWTRGYGYTF
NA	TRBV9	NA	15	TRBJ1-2	TGTGCCAGCAGCCCCCACGAGGGGGAGTACTCTGGCTACACCTTC	CASSPHEGEYSGYTF
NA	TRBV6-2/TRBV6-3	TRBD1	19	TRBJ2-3	TGTGCCAGCAGTCAACAGAGACAGGGCCTAAACATATACACAGATACGCAGTATTTT	CASSQQRQGLNIYTDTQYF
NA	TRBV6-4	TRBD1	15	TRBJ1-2	TGTGCCACCCCCCGACCCGTAGGGGGCAACTATGGCTACACCTTC	CATPRPVGGNYGYTF
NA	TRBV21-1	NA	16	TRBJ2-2	TGTGCCAGCAGCAAACGAGGACAGCCAAACACCGGGGAGCTGTTTTTT	CASSKRGQPNTGELFF
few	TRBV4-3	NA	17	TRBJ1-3	TGCGCCAGCAGCCAAGATACTAGTACAGCAAGAGGAAACACCATATATTTT	CASSQDTSTARGNTIYF
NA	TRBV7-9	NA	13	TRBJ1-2	TGTGCCAGCAGCCTAGCCGGAGACTATGGCTACACCTTC	CASSLAGDYGYTF
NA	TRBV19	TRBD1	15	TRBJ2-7	TGTGCCAGTAGTACGGCAGGGGGCGTGTCCTACGAGCAGTACTTC	CASSTAGGVSYEQYF
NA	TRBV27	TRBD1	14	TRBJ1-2	TGTGCCAGCAGCTCGGGACAGGACCTCTATGGCTACACCTTC	CASSSGQDLYGYTF
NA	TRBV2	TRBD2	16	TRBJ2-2	TGTGCCAGCAGGGCTCCGGGACTAGCGAACACCGGGGAGCTGTTTTTT	CASRAPGLANTGELFF
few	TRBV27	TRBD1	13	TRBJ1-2	TGTGCCAGCAGTTTTCGACAGGGGGGTAGCTACACCTTC	CASSFRQGGSYTF
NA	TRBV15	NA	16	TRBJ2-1	TGTGCCACCAGCAGAGGTGAGCGGAATTCCTACAATGAGCAGTTCTTC	CATSRGERNSYNEQFF
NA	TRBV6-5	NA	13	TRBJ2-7	TGTGCCAGCAGCGACAGGCTAACCTACGAGCAGTACTTC	CASSDRLTYEQYF
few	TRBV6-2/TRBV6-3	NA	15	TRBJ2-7	TGTGCCAGCAGTCGAACCGGGACTCACGATTACGAGCAGTACTTC	CASSRTGTHDYEQYF
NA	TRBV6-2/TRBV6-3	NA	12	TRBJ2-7	TGTGCCAGCAGTTACGAGGGGACAAAGCAGTACTTC	CASSYEGTKQYF
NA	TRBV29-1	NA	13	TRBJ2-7	TGCAGCGTTTCGGGCAGGGCACCCTACGAGCAGTACTTC	CSVSGRAPYEQYF
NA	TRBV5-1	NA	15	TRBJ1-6	TGCGCCAGCAGCTTGGCGACAAAGGGAGATTCACCCCTCCACTTT	CASSLATKGDSPLHF